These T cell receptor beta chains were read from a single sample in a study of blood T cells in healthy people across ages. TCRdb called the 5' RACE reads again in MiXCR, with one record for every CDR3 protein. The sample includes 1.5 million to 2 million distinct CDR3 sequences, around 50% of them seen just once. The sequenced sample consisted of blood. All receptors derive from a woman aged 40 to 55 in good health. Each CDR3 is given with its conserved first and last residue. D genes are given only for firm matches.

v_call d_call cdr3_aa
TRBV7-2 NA CASSLQAQYQGTQYF
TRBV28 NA CASGSWGANEKLFF
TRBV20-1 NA CSARSALGRETQYF
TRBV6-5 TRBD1 CASSYSTGGRTNSPLHF
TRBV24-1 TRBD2 CATSDFSESGTQYF
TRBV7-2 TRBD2 CASSFTSGGALLSVRYEQYF
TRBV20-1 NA CSARDDVAAFF
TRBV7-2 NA CASSLQGMSSYNEQFF
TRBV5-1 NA CASSEDGQIGAGYTF
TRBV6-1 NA CASSEEGGVYEQYF
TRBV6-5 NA CASSKYRDVDTEQYF
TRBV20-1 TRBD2 CSAVSGGPLDTQYF
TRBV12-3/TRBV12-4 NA CASSPRYTEAFF
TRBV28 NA CASSPPDTSNQPQHF
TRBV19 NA CASSSPPQWNQPQHF
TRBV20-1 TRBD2 CSASGLAGASYNEQYF
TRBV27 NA CASSLSPTGGETQFF
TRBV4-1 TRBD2 CASSQGGLAGITDTQYF